These 22 T cell receptor beta chains share one sample of origin, sequenced in a study of T cells in Graves' hyperthyroidism and ophthalmopathy. RNA transcripts yielded amplified TCR beta CDR3 regions. RT-PCR in the first round (using the HTBI primer set) targeted the TCR CDR3. TCRdb passed the multiplex PCR reads through MiXCR, listing each CDR3 protein once. Of over 350,000 distinct CDR3 sequences in the sample, approximately 18% were seen once. Sequencing was carried out using blood. These receptors were collected from a man younger than 30 with Graves' ophthalmopathy.

This clonotype was seen a few times. The genes are TRBV9 and TRBJ1-4; 11 bases map to TRBD1. The CDR3 runs 15 residues. Looked up from germline, CDR1 is SGDLS and CDR2 is YYNGEE. With 3 bases clipped from V and 8 bases from J, the junction kept 6 bases outside the gene matches. In DNA, the CDR3 is TGTGCCAGCAGCGCCCGGACAGGGGGCCCGGAAAAACTGTTTTTT. Amino acids: CASSARTGGPEKLFF.

This sequence joins TRBV19 and TRBJ1-5; possible D gene TRBD1, 6 bases. Germline CDR1 reads LNHDA; CDR2 reads SQIVND (reference sequence). V was trimmed by 11 bases and J by 6 bases, leaving 14 bases between them. The CDR3 length is 12 residues. The CDR3 DNA sequence: TGTGCCTCCGGGGGCCGACGTCAGCCCCAGCATTTT. Its translation: CASGGRRQPQHF.

The chain recombines TRBV19 with TRBJ1-5; D unclear. CDR1 and CDR2 (germline): LNHDA, SQIVND (reference sequence). V was trimmed by 5 bases and J by 7 bases, leaving 12 bases between them. The CDR3 is 13 residues long. CDR3 residues: CASSSRPGQPQHF. As DNA, the CDR3 is TGTGCCAGTAGTTCCCGCCCTGGACAGCCCCAGCATTTT.

The chain carries TRBV11-1 and TRBJ2-5; 7 bases fit TRBD1. V trimming: 6 bases; J trimming: 4 bases; junction bases outside the gene matches: 8. This CDR3 is built from 14 residues. The germline CDR1 and CDR2 sequences are SGHAT and FQDESV (reference sequence). The CDR3 DNA sequence: TGTGCCAGCAGGCCGACAGGGAAGACAGAGACCCAGTACTTC. Its translation is CASRPTGKTETQYF.

This clonotype was observed at least ten times. This chain links TRBV12-3 or TRBV12-4 with TRBJ2-2; 7 bases line up with TRBD1. The ends lost 3 bases at V and 2 bases at J; junction bases unmatched: 6. The CDR3 covers 16 residues. CDR3 bases: TGTGCCAGCAGTTTTAAGCAGGGGGATAACACCGGGGAGCTGTTTTTT. Translation: CASSFKQGDNTGELFF.

This clonotype was recorded many times. This sequence joins TRBV2 and TRBJ2-2; 8 nucleotides agree with TRBD1. The CDR3 runs to 14 residues. Germline V gene data show CDR1 as SNHLY and CDR2 as FYNNEI. With 5 bases clipped from V and 6 bases from J, the junction kept 5 bases outside the gene matches. The CDR3 coding sequence is TGTGCCAGCAGTTCCCAGGGGGCTTCCGGGGAGCTGTTTTTT. As protein: CASSSQGASGELFF.

This clonotype came up many times. The rearrangement links TRBV7-8 to TRBJ2-7; D uncertain. V was pared by 1 base and J by 2 bases, with 12 bases between. The V gene's germline CDR1 is SGHVS and CDR2 FQNEAQ. The CDR3 is 15 residues long. The CDR3 DNA follows: TGTGCCAGCAGCTTAGAGGTGGGCAGCGCCTACGAGCAGTACTTC. Translating it yields CASSLEVGSAYEQYF.

This clonotype has more than one count but fewer than ten. CDR3 DNA: TGTGCCAGCAGCCAAACGGACAGTCCCCGTTACAATGAGCAGTTCTTC. It specifies CASSQTDSPRYNEQFF. V is TRBV14 and J is TRBJ2-1; D is perhaps TRBD1 (6 bases). This CDR3 has 16 residues. The V gene's germline CDR1 is SGHDN and CDR2 FVKESK. Trimming cost V 2 bases and J 4 bases, with 15 bases left between them.

This clonotype has more than one count but fewer than ten. V is TRBV15 and J is TRBJ1-1, with a weak D call TRBD1 (5 bases). Per the germline V gene, CDR1 is LNHNV and CDR2 is YYDKDF (reference sequence). Trimming shortened V by 3 bases and J by 5 bases, and 13 bases separated the two germline ends. There are 14 residues in the CDR3. This CDR3 is CATSRGGAGTEAFF. Written as DNA, the CDR3 is TGTGCCACCAGCAGGGGAGGGGCGGGAACTGAAGCTTTCTTT.

The table lists this clonotype with many counts. V and J are TRBV5-1 and TRBJ1-6; D possibly corresponds to TRBD1 (5 bases). The CDR3 is made up of 15 amino acids. Germline CDR1 SGHRS, CDR2 YFSETQ. Trimming took 4 bases from V and 5 from J, leaving 13 bases between them. In DNA, the CDR3 is TGCGCCAGCAGCACCGGGGGAAGCGATAATTCACCCCTCCACTTT. It is translated as CASSTGGSDNSPLHF.

This clonotype was recorded a few times. The chain joins TRBV13 to TRBJ2-2; 7 positions match TRBD1. CDR3 length: 15 amino acids. From germline, CDR1 is PRHDT and CDR2 FYEKMQ (reference sequence). J lost 0 bases, V lost 4 bases, and 2 bases had no gene match. The CDR3 coding sequence is TGTGCCAGCAGCTCAGGGACAGCGAACACCGGGGAGCTGTTTTTT. Encoded protein: CASSSGTANTGELFF.

This clonotype was seen only a few times. The chain links TRBV6-1 to TRBJ1-5; D unresolved. This CDR3 is 15 amino acids long. V gave up 0 bases and J gave up 6 bases, with 12 bases separating them. The germline V gene has CDR1 MNHNS and CDR2 SASEGT. DNA for the CDR3: TGTGCCAGCAGTGAAGCTGGGGATGATGGTCAGCCCCAGCATTTT. Translating gives CASSEAGDDGQPQHF.

There are many counts of this clonotype. This rearrangement joins TRBV15 to TRBJ1-1; no firm D call. The CDR3 runs to 13 residues. V dropped 0 bases and J dropped 12 bases, with 14 bases sitting between them. The germline CDR1 and CDR2 sequences are LNHNV and YYDKDF (reference sequence). The CDR3 DNA is TGTGCCACCAGCAGAGATCGAGGCAGAGGGCCTTTCTTT. This gives the protein CATSRDRGRGPFF. The complete variable domain, with remaining parts taken from reference TRBV15 and TRBJ1-1, reads DAMVIQNPRYQVTQFGKPVTLSCSQTLNHNVMYWYQQKSSQAPKLLFHYYDKDFNNEADTPDNFQSRRPNTSFCFLDIRSPGLGDTAMYLCATSRDRGRGPFFGQGTRLTVV.

V and J are TRBV5-1 and TRBJ2-1; TRBD1 matches 10 bases. The V gene end was trimmed by 4 bases and the J gene end by 14 bases; junction bases not matched to a gene: 3. The CDR3 has 11 residues. CDR1 SGHRS and CDR2 YFSETQ come from the germline V gene. This CDR3 is CASSRGTGEFF. The CDR3 DNA is TGCGCCAGCAGCCGCGGGACAGGGGAGTTCTTC.

This clonotype was seen at least ten times. V usage is TRBV5-1 and J usage is TRBJ1-4; D is unclear. This CDR3 contains 14 residues. Germline V CDR1 and CDR2: SGHRS, YFSETQ. Trimming pared 0 bases from V and 8 bases from J, leaving 11 bases between. CDR3 sequence (DNA): TGCGCCAGCAGCTTGGCCGGGGAGAGGGAAAAACTGTTTTTT. Translation: CASSLAGEREKLFF.

This clonotype turned up a few times. The chain recombines TRBV7-9 with TRBJ2-1; TRBD2 agrees at 11 bases. This CDR3 region has 20 residues. Trimming removed 6 bases from V and 2 bases from J; junction bases left unmatched: 18. The germline V gene has CDR1 SEHNR and CDR2 FQNEAQ (reference sequence). Here the CDR3 reads CASSRDSSGGRGGTYNEQFF. The CDR3 bases are TGTGCCAGCAGTCGGGACTCTAGCGGGGGGCGGGGGGGGACCTACAATGAGCAGTTCTTC.

At least ten counts were recorded for this clonotype. J is TRBJ1-5 and V is TRBV6-1; D is possibly TRBD1 (5 bases). The V end lost 7 bases, the J end lost 2 bases, and 15 bases lay between the germline ends. CDR3 length: 15 residues. Per the germline V gene, CDR1 is MNHNS and CDR2 is SASEGT. CDR3 nucleotide sequence: TGTGCCAGCACATTCCAGGGAGGGGGCAATCAGCCCCAGCATTTT. It is translated as CASTFQGGGNQPQHF.

This clonotype was observed a handful of times. The CDR3 DNA reads as TGTGCCAGCAGCCCCCGGATCTCTAGCACAGATACGCAGTATTTT. This gives the protein CASSPRISSTDTQYF. The chain recombines TRBV14 with TRBJ2-3; no reliable D call. The germline V gene encodes CDR1 SGHDN and CDR2 FVKESK. V lost 4 bases and J 0 bases, leaving 11 bases between the germline ends. The CDR3 runs 15 residues.

A word on this clonotype: One end of the junction does not line up with germline, which may come from a read error. V usage is TRBV7-7 and J usage is TRBJ2-6; no clear D. The V gene's germline CDR1 is SSHAT and CDR2 FNYEAQ (reference sequence). The CDR3 is 15 residues long. The CDR3 here is CASSYGSSGANVLTF. DNA for the CDR3: TGTGCTAGCAGCTACGGAAGCTCTGGGGCCAACGTCCTGACTTTC.

As DNA, the CDR3 is TGTGCCAGCAGCCCAGCGGGACAATCATACAATGAGCAGTTCTTC. This translates into CASSPAGQSYNEQFF. This chain uses TRBV11-2 with TRBJ2-1, with D perhaps matching TRBD2 (7 bases). The length of the CDR3 is 15 residues. Deletions cut 5 bases from V and 4 bases from J, with 15 bases between. Germline V lookup: CDR1 SGHAT, CDR2 FQNNGV.

This clonotype was observed a handful of times. The V and J genes are TRBV4-1 and TRBJ1-2; tentatively, D is TRBD1 (5 bases). Germline V gene data show CDR1 as MGHRA and CDR2 as YSYEKL. This CDR3 is 17 amino acids long. V lost 4 bases, J lost 3 bases, and 21 bases lay in between. The CDR3: CASSRISQAFQDYGYTF. The CDR3 DNA follows: TGCGCCAGCAGCCGAATATCACAGGCGTTTCAGGACTATGGCTACACCTTC.

The CDR3 here is CASSPRQDPTYEQYF. Written as DNA, the CDR3 is TGCGCCAGCAGCCCAAGACAGGATCCAACCTACGAGCAGTACTTC. The J gene is TRBJ2-7, the V gene TRBV5-1; D is perhaps TRBD1 (6 bases). The CDR3 loop spans 15 amino acids. Germline V gene sequence: CDR1 SGHRS, CDR2 YFSETQ. Trimming shortened V by 4 bases and J by 2 bases, and 16 bases separated the two germline ends. The variable domain in full, with the rest retrieved from reference TRBV5-1 and TRBJ2-7, is KAGVTQTPRYLIKTRGQQVTLSCSPISGHRSVSWYQQTPGQGLQFLFEYFSETQRNKGNFPGRFSGRQFSNSRSEMNVSTLELGDSALYLCASSPRQDPTYEQYFGPGTRLTVT.